The rows below give T cell receptor beta chains drawn from one sample of a study of cytomegalovirus exposure and HLA in healthy donors. Clones were read by immunoSEQ multiplex PCR, and TCRdb kept only the in-frame ones, dropping some. Among 90,000 to 120,000 clones listed, 70% to 80% were seen once. Sample: PBMCs. These receptors all come from a man aged 18 to 30 in good health and CMV-seronegative. CDR3s include the opening cysteine and the closing phenylalanine or tryptophan. The order of the fields is clone size, J gene, V gene, D gene, CDR3 DNA, CDR3 protein. D genes are given only for firm matches. Size tells how often a clone was seen (once, few, many) or the class of an expanded clone, and some rows leave it out.

. | TRBJ2-5 | TRBV7-2 | TRBD1 | TGTGCCAGCAGCTTAGGGGACAGGGCCAAAGAGACCCAGTACTTC | CASSLGDRAKETQYF
once | TRBJ1-6 | TRBV6-5 | TRBD1 | TGTGCCAGCAGTTACTCGCTAGGGGGCAATAATTCACCCCTCCACTTT | CASSYSLGGNNSPLHF
. | TRBJ2-5 | TRBV29-1 | . | TGCAGCGTTGAAGAGGGCAGGGGCCTTCAACAGTACTTC | CSVEEGRGLQQYF
. | TRBJ1-2 | TRBV5-1 | . | TGCGCCAGCAGCCAAAGCAGGGTAGGGGATGGCTACACCTTC | CASSQSRVGDGYTF
. | TRBJ1-3 | TRBV29-1 | . | TGCAGCGTTTCTGATTCTGATCGAGGGTCTGGAAACACCATATATTTT | CSVSDSDRGSGNTIYF
. | TRBJ2-5 | TRBV7-7 | TRBD2 | TGTGCCAGCAGCCCGGGACTAGGAGGGCGAGAGACCCAGTACTTC | CASSPGLGGRETQYF
. | TRBJ1-1 | TRBV11-2 | . | TGTGCCAGCAGCCCCGAGCCCAGGTCAGAAGCTTTCTTT | CASSPEPRSEAFF
. | TRBJ1-2 | TRBV7-8 | TRBD1 | TGTGCCAGCAGCCCCGGGGGACAGGGCTATGGCTACACCTTC | CASSPGGQGYGYTF
. | TRBJ2-7 | TRBV7-2 | . | TGTGCCAGCAGCTTAGGAAAAGGGAGGCACTACGAGCAGTACTTC | CASSLGKGRHYEQYF
. | TRBJ2-6 | TRBV5-1 | TRBD1 | TGCGCCAGCAGTTCCGGACAGGGGAGGTCTGGGGCCAACGTCCTGACTTTC | CASSSGQGRSGANVLTF
few | TRBJ2-3 | TRBV6-5 | . | TGTGCCAGCAGTCCTAGTGGAGGAGATACGCAGTATTTT | CASSPSGGDTQYF
. | TRBJ2-3 | TRBV5-1 | TRBD1 | TGCGCCAGCAGCTCGGGGGACAGGGAAGCAGATACGCAGTATTTT | CASSSGDREADTQYF
. | TRBJ2-7 | TRBV7-2 | TRBD2 | TGTGCCAGCAGCCGAACTAGCGGGGTAGACGAGCAGTACTTC | CASSRTSGVDEQYF
few | TRBJ1-1 | TRBV10-2 | . | TGCGCCAGCAGTGAGTCTATGAACACTGAAGCTTTCTTT | CASSESMNTEAFF
. | TRBJ2-2 | TRBV18 | TRBD1 | TGTGCCAGCTCACCGGGACAGGGAAACACCGGGGAGCTGTTTTTT | CASSPGQGNTGELFF
. | TRBJ1-1 | TRBV15 | . | TGTGCCACCAGCAGACCGACACTGAACACTGAAGCTTTCTTT | CATSRPTLNTEAFF
. | TRBJ2-5 | TRBV5-1 | . | TGCGCCAGCAGCTTGGCGGTTCGGGAGACCCAGTACTTC | CASSLAVRETQYF
. | TRBJ1-6 | TRBV7-6 | TRBD1 | TGTGCCAGCAGCCCGGACGGGACAGGGGTACGCTCACCCCTCCACTTT | CASSPDGTGVRSPLHF
. | TRBJ1-5 | TRBV6-6 | . | TGTGCCAGCAGTTACGGCAACAGGAATAGCAATCAGCCCCAGCATTTT | CASSYGNRNSNQPQHF
. | TRBJ2-3 | TRBV11-2 | . | TGTGCCAGCAGCACAGGCCTTCGGGTCCGACCCACAGATACGCAGTATTTT | CASSTGLRVRPTDTQYF
. | TRBJ1-1 | TRBV7-9 | TRBD1 | TGTGCCAGCAGCTCTGGGACAGGGGGCGCATCGAACACTGAAGCTTTCTTT | CASSSGTGGASNTEAFF
few | TRBJ1-1 | TRBV6-1 | TRBD1 | TGTGCCAGCAGTCCAAGACAGGGGGAAGCTGAAGCTTTCTTT | CASSPRQGEAEAFF
once | TRBJ2-2 | TRBV5-4 | TRBD1 | TGTGCCAGCAGCTTTGGGACAGCTCGTTTGGTGGGCGGGGAGCTGTTTTTT | CASSFGTARLVGGELFF
few | TRBJ2-7 | TRBV28 | TRBD2 | TGTGCCAGCCGTCGACCCCGGGGGGGGGCTTCCCACGAGCAGTACTTC | CASRRPRGGASHEQYF
few | TRBJ1-2 | TRBV5-1 | TRBD1 | TGCGCCAGCAGCTTGGACCCGGGACAGAGCTATGGCTACACCTTC | CASSLDPGQSYGYTF
. | TRBJ2-5 | TRBV19 | . | TGTGCCAGTAGTATTGTTCGGGGGGAGACCCAGTACTTC | CASSIVRGETQYF
. | TRBJ2-7 | TRBV5-4 | . | TGTGCCAGCAGCAGCTACAAGGCCGGGGCCTACGAGCAGTACTTC | CASSSYKAGAYEQYF
few | TRBJ1-1 | TRBV6-5 | TRBD1 | TGTGCCAGCAGTTACACCAACAGGGGTGAAGCTTTCTTT | CASSYTNRGEAFF
few | TRBJ1-6 | TRBV5-8 | TRBD1 | TGTGCCAGCAGCCATTCCCGGGACAGCAGTTCACCCCTCCACTTT | CASSHSRDSSSPLHF
. | TRBJ2-1 | TRBV19 | . | TGTGCCAGTGTCCCGGAGGGGACGGGCAATGAGCAGTTCTTC | CASVPEGTGNEQFF
. | TRBJ2-1 | TRBV7-2 | . | TGTGCCAGCAGCCGGGGCCTAAGGGGACTCAATGAGCAGTTCTTC | CASSRGLRGLNEQFF
. | TRBJ2-7 | TRBV7-2 | TRBD2 | TGTGCCAGCAGACGACTAGCGGGGGGCCACGAGCAGTACTTC | CASRRLAGGHEQYF
. | TRBJ2-3 | TRBV5-6 | . | TGTGCCAGCAGCCCTATTTCTAGCACAGATACGCAGTATTTT | CASSPISSTDTQYF
. | TRBJ2-5 | TRBV5-1 | . | TGCGCCAGCGCAGCGGGTTCACAAGAGACCCAGTACTTC | CASAAGSQETQYF
. | TRBJ2-5 | TRBV7-2 | . | TGTGCCAGCAGTAGGGAGCTCCAAGAGACCCAGTACTTC | CASSRELQETQYF
. | TRBJ1-3 | TRBV13 | . | TGTGCCAGCAGCACCAGAGGAGCCTCTGGAAACACCATATATTTT | CASSTRGASGNTIYF
. | TRBJ1-5 | TRBV7-9 | . | TGTTCCAGCAGCTTAGAGGGAGGACAGCCCCAGCATTTT | CSSSLEGGQPQHF
. | TRBJ2-2 | TRBV7-9 | TRBD2 | TGTGCCAGCAGCTTGGGAGGGGCCGGGGAGCTGTTTTTT | CASSLGGAGELFF
. | TRBJ2-3 | TRBV12-5 | . | TGTGCTAGTGGTTTGGAGGGGGATACGCAGTATTTT | CASGLEGDTQYF
. | TRBJ1-1 | TRBV6-5 | TRBD1 | TGTGCCAGCAGTTGGGCGGCTGGACAGGGAAATACTGAAGCTTTCTTT | CASSWAAGQGNTEAFF
. | TRBJ1-6 | TRBV7-8 | . | TGTGCCAGCAGCTTAGCAGGCGGCGGGAATTCACCCCTCCACTTT | CASSLAGGGNSPLHF
. | TRBJ1-1 | TRBV2 | . | TGTGCCAGCACCTCTGGCCTGGGAGGGACGAACACTGAAGCTTTCTTT | CASTSGLGGTNTEAFF
. | TRBJ2-1 | TRBV4-2 | . | TGTGCCAGCAGCTTCGCCCCGGGGGTGGGCAATGAGCAGTTCTTC | CASSFAPGVGNEQFF
. | TRBJ2-3 | TRBV9 | TRBD2 | TGTGCCAGCAGCGTCCGTCCTAGCGGGGGGTTGGATACGCAGTATTTT | CASSVRPSGGLDTQYF
. | TRBJ2-3 | TRBV6-1 | TRBD1 | TGTGCCAGCAGGGACAGGAGCACAGATACGCAGTATTTT | CASRDRSTDTQYF
. | TRBJ1-2 | TRBV7-9 | . | TGTGCCAGCAGCAGCCGGACGGCGGGAGGCTACCCCTTC | CASSSRTAGGYPF
. | TRBJ2-7 | TRBV18 | TRBD1 | TGTGCCAGCTCACAAAGGGTAGACAGGGACTACGAGCAGTACTTC | CASSQRVDRDYEQYF
once | TRBJ2-1 | TRBV5-5 | . | TGTGCCAGCAGCCCCAGATCCAACGGGATAACTGGTGAGCAGTTCTTC | CASSPRSNGITGEQFF
once | TRBJ2-7 | TRBV5-1 | . | TGCGCCAGCAGCATTACCGGGACAAAGAGCTCCTACGAGCAGTACTTC | CASSITGTKSSYEQYF
. | TRBJ1-2 | TRBV4-1 | . | TGCGCCAGCAGCCAAGAAAGGGGCTATGGCTACACCTTC | CASSQERGYGYTF
. | TRBJ2-3 | TRBV29-1 | TRBD2 | TGCAGCGCCGATCTAGCGGGGGGCACAGATACGCAGTATTTT | CSADLAGGTDTQYF
. | TRBJ2-3 | TRBV6-1 | TRBD1 | TGTGCCAGCAGCGCGGGACAGGGTGGCACAGATACGCAGTATTTT | CASSAGQGGTDTQYF
. | TRBJ2-1 | TRBV27 | . | TGTGCCAGCAGTTCGCCACAGGGTTCTGAGCAGTTCTTC | CASSSPQGSEQFF
. | TRBJ2-7 | TRBV13 | . | TGTGCCAGCAGCTTCCCCAGGCCACCGCGCGAGCAGTACTTC | CASSFPRPPREQYF
. | TRBJ1-5 | TRBV5-6 | TRBD1 | TGTGCCAGCAGCTTGGGGGTCGGACAGGGGCTTTGGCCCCAGCATTTT | CASSLGVGQGLWPQHF
. | TRBJ2-7 | TRBV2 | . | TGTGCCAGCACTTCAACAGACAACAGCTCCTACGAGCAGTACTTC | CASTSTDNSSYEQYF
. | TRBJ2-7 | TRBV28 | TRBD1 | TGTGCCAGCGGGACAGGGCATTACGAGCAGTACTTC | CASGTGHYEQYF
. | TRBJ2-5 | TRBV10-3 | . | TGTGCCATCAGGGACAGTCGACAAGAGACCCAGTACTTC | CAIRDSRQETQYF
. | TRBJ2-7 | TRBV4-1 | TRBD1 | TGCGCCAGCAGGAAACAGGGGGGTCCCTACGAGCAGTACTTC | CASRKQGGPYEQYF
. | TRBJ2-7 | TRBV5-1 | . | TGCGCCAGCAGCGGCTCAGGGGGGCTCGAGCAGTACTTC | CASSGSGGLEQYF